This entry lists 4 T cell receptor beta chains sequenced from one sample in a study of human T cells and chemical hapten exposure. Stated time point: patch test 1, 2 weeks after DPC sensitization. Stated treatment: therapeutic diphenylcyclopropenone sensitization with weekly scalp DPC. TCRdb fed the RACE reads into MiXCR, producing one record per CDR3 protein. The repertoire holds about 120,000 distinct CDR3 sequences, about 12% seen once, with about 1.4% in the top ten. The specimen was whole blood, collected in connection with sensitization to the hapten diphenylcyclopropenone (DPC). Receptors were obtained from a woman aged 45-65 years with alopecia areata. Some clones in this sample may be carry-over from other donors' samples.

The chain is built from TRBV6-2 or TRBV6-3 and TRBJ1-2; D call uncertain. V lost 0 bases and J 1 base, leaving 9 bases between the germline ends. From germline, CDR1 is MNHEY and CDR2 SVGEGT. The CDR3 length is 15 residues. The CDR3 reads CASSYSIQDNYGYTF. The CDR3, as DNA: TGTGCCAGCAGTTACTCGATCCAGGATAACTATGGCTACACCTTC.

This clonotype appeared many times. The V and J genes are TRBV2 and TRBJ2-1; D might be TRBD2 (7 bases). CDR3 length: 15 residues. V lost 8 bases and J lost 1, with 15 bases in between. Germline V gene data show CDR1 as SNHLY and CDR2 as FYNNEI. The CDR3 DNA reads TGTGCCAGCGGTCCGGGGGGCCGTTCCTACAATGAGCAGTTCTTC. Its translation is CASGPGGRSYNEQFF.

CDR3 sequence: CSAPRGASTDTQYF. In DNA, the CDR3 is TGCAGCGCCCCCCGGGGGGCTTCCACAGATACGCAGTATTTT. This chain connects TRBV29-1 to TRBJ2-3; possibly TRBD2 for D (7 bases). V lost 7 bases and J 2 bases, leaving 16 bases between the germline ends. The CDR3 extends over 14 amino acids. The germline gives CDR1 SQVTM, CDR2 ANQGSEA.

This clonotype was recorded many times. J is TRBJ2-7 and V is TRBV7-9; weak D call: TRBD2 (6 bases). The CDR3 length is 15 residues. Per germline, CDR1 SEHNR and CDR2 FQNEAQ (reference sequence). The germline V and J ends were trimmed by 2 bases and 2 bases, with 13 bases remaining between them. CDR3 region: CASSLTGPGAYEQYF. The DNA of the CDR3 is TGTGCCAGCAGCTTAACCGGTCCGGGAGCCTACGAGCAGTACTTC.